Presented here are 7 T cell receptor beta chains from one specimen sequenced in a study of cytomegalovirus exposure and HLA in healthy donors. 60 Vbeta and 13 Jbeta primers were used in PCR. Libraries were prepared by immunoSEQ multiplex PCR; TCRdb keeps only in-frame clonotypes and omits some of them. The table records more than 100,000 clones, approximately 84% of them present only once. The sequenced sample was PBMCs. These receptor sequences come from a man aged 45-60 years in good health and CMV-seronegative.

The rearrangement joins TRBV7-2 to TRBJ2-2, with 9 positions matching TRBD1. Trimming removed 8 bases from V and 5 bases from J; junction bases left unmatched: 9. This CDR3 is built from 15 residues. Germline lookup yields CDR1 SGHTA and CDR2 FQGNSA. The CDR3 protein is CASLYRGRLTGELFF. In DNA, the CDR3 is TGTGCCAGCCTGTACAGGGGGCGCTTGACCGGGGAGCTGTTTTTT.

In DNA, the CDR3 is TGTGCCAGCAGCTACCGGGGTGACCCCGAAACTGAAGCTTTCTTT. Residues: CASSYRGDPETEAFF. V and J are TRBV13 and TRBJ1-1; D gene ambiguous. V lost 4 bases, J lost 5 bases, and 17 bases lay in between. The CDR3 is 15 residues long. From germline, CDR1 is PRHDT and CDR2 FYEKMQ (reference sequence).

CDR3 nucleotides: TGTGCCAGTAGTATATATGGGACTAGCGGGAGGGCAGATTACAATGAGCAGTTCTTC. The encoded protein is CASSIYGTSGRADYNEQFF. The chain joins TRBV19 to TRBJ2-1; the match to TRBD2 covers 16 bases. The J segment lost 4 bases and the V segment lost 2 bases, leaving 8 bases of the junction unmatched. Germline CDR1 and CDR2: LNHDA and SQIVND (reference sequence). This CDR3 spans 19 amino acids. The full variable domain, its missing parts supplied by reference TRBV19 and TRBJ2-1, is DGGITQSPKYLFRKEGQNVTLSCEQNLNHDAMYWYRQDPGQGLRLIYYSQIVNDFQKGDIAEGYSVSREKKESFPLTVTSAQKNPTAFYLCASSIYGTSGRADYNEQFFGPGTRLTVL.

The gene calls are TRBV5-1 and TRBJ1-1; D is ambiguous. The germline V and J ends were trimmed by 0 bases and 4 bases, with 10 bases remaining between them. Germline CDR1 reads SGHRS; CDR2 reads YFSETQ. This CDR3 region has 14 residues. The DNA for the CDR3 is TGCGCCAGCAGCTTGGAAGAGGGTCCCACTGAAGCTTTCTTT. Translation gives CASSLEEGPTEAFF.

The chain employs TRBV19 and TRBJ1-6; TRBD1 is a possible D gene (5 bases). V lost 11 bases and J 0 bases, leaving 20 bases between the germline ends. CDR1 and CDR2 from the germline V gene are LNHDA and SQIVND (reference sequence). The CDR3 is made up of 17 amino acids. The CDR3, as DNA: TGTGCCTCCTCGGGGGGTCGGGGAAGCTCCTATAATTCACCCCTCCACTTT. Its protein product is CASSGGRGSSYNSPLHF.

The chain uses TRBV7-8 and TRBJ2-7; 8 bases are shared with TRBD1. Trimming removed 3 bases from V and 2 bases from J; junction bases left unmatched: 3. The CDR3 covers 14 residues. Germline V CDR1 and CDR2: SGHVS, FQNEAQ. Here the CDR3 reads CASSLGQAAYEQYF. The DNA of the CDR3 is TGTGCCAGCAGCTTGGGACAGGCTGCCTACGAGCAGTACTTC.

V usage is TRBV9 and J usage is TRBJ1-2; D may be TRBD1 (6 bases). V lost 3 bases to trimming and J lost 6 bases, with 15 bases between them. The CDR3 consists of 14 residues. The germline V gene encodes CDR1 SGDLS and CDR2 YYNGEE. The CDR3 reads CASSDGLNRDGYTF. In nucleotides, the CDR3 is TGTGCCAGCAGCGATGGGTTAAACAGGGATGGCTACACCTTC.